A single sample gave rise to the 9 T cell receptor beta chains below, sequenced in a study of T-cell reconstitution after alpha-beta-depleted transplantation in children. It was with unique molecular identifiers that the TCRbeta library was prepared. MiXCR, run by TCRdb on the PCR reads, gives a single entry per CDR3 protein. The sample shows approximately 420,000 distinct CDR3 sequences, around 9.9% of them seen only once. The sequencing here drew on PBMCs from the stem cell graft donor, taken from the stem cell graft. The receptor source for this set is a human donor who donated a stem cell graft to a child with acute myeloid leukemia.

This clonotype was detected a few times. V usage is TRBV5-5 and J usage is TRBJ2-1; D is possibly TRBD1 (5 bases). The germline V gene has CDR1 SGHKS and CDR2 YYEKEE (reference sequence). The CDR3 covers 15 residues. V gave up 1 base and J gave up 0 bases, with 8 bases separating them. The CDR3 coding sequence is TGTGCCAGCAGCTTGTCAGGGTTCTCCTACAATGAGCAGTTCTTC. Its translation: CASSLSGFSYNEQFF.

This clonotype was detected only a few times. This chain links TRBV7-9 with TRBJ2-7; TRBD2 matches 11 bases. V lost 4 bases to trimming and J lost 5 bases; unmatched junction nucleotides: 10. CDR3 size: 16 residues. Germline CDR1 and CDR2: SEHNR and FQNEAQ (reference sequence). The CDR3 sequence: CASSSTSGTSPNEQYF. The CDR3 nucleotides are TGTGCCAGCAGCTCGACTAGCGGGACCAGCCCGAACGAGCAGTACTTC.

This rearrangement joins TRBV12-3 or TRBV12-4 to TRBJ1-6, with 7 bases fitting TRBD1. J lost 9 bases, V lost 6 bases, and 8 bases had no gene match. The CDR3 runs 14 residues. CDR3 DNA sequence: TGTGCCAGCAGCATGACAGGGACGGGTTCACCCCTCCACTTT. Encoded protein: CASSMTGTGSPLHF.

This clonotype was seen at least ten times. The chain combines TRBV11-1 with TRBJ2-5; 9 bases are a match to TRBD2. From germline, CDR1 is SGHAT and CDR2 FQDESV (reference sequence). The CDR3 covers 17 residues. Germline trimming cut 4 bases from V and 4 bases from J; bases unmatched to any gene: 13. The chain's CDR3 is CASSSVTSGQGGETQYF. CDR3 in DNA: TGTGCCAGCAGCTCGGTGACTAGCGGTCAGGGAGGAGAGACCCAGTACTTC.

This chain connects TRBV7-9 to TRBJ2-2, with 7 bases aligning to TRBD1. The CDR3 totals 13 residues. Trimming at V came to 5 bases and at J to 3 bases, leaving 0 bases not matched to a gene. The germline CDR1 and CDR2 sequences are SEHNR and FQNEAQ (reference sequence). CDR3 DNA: TGTGCCAGCAGCCAGGGGGACACCGGGGAGCTGTTTTTT. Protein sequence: CASSQGDTGELFF.

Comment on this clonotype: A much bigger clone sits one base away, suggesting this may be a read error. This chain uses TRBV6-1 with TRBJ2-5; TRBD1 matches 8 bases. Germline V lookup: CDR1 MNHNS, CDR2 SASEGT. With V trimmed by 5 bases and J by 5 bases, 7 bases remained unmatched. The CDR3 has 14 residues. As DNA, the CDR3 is TGTGCCAGCAGTAGACAGGGGCCCCACGAGACCCAGTACTTC. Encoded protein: CASSRQGPHETQYF.

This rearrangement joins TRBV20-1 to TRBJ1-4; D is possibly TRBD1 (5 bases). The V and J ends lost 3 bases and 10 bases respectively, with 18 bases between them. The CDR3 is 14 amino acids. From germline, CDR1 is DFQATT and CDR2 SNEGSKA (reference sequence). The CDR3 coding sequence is TGCAGTGCTAGCGGGGCGGAGGCGGATGGAAAACTGTTTTTT. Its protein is CSASGAEADGKLFF.

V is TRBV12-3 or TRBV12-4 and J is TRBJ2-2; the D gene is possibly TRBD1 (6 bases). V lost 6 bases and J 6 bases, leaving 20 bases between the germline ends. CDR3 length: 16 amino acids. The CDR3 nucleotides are TGTGCCAGCAGCCATAGTGGCAGGGGCCCGCCCGGGGAGCTGTTTTTT. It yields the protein CASSHSGRGPPGELFF.

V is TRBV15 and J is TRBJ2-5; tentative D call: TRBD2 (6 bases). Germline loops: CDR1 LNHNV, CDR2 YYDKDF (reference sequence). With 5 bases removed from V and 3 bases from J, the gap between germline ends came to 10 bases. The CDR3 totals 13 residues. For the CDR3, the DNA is TGTGCCACCAGCGGTTTAGCGGAAGAGACCCAGTACTTC. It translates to CATSGLAEETQYF.